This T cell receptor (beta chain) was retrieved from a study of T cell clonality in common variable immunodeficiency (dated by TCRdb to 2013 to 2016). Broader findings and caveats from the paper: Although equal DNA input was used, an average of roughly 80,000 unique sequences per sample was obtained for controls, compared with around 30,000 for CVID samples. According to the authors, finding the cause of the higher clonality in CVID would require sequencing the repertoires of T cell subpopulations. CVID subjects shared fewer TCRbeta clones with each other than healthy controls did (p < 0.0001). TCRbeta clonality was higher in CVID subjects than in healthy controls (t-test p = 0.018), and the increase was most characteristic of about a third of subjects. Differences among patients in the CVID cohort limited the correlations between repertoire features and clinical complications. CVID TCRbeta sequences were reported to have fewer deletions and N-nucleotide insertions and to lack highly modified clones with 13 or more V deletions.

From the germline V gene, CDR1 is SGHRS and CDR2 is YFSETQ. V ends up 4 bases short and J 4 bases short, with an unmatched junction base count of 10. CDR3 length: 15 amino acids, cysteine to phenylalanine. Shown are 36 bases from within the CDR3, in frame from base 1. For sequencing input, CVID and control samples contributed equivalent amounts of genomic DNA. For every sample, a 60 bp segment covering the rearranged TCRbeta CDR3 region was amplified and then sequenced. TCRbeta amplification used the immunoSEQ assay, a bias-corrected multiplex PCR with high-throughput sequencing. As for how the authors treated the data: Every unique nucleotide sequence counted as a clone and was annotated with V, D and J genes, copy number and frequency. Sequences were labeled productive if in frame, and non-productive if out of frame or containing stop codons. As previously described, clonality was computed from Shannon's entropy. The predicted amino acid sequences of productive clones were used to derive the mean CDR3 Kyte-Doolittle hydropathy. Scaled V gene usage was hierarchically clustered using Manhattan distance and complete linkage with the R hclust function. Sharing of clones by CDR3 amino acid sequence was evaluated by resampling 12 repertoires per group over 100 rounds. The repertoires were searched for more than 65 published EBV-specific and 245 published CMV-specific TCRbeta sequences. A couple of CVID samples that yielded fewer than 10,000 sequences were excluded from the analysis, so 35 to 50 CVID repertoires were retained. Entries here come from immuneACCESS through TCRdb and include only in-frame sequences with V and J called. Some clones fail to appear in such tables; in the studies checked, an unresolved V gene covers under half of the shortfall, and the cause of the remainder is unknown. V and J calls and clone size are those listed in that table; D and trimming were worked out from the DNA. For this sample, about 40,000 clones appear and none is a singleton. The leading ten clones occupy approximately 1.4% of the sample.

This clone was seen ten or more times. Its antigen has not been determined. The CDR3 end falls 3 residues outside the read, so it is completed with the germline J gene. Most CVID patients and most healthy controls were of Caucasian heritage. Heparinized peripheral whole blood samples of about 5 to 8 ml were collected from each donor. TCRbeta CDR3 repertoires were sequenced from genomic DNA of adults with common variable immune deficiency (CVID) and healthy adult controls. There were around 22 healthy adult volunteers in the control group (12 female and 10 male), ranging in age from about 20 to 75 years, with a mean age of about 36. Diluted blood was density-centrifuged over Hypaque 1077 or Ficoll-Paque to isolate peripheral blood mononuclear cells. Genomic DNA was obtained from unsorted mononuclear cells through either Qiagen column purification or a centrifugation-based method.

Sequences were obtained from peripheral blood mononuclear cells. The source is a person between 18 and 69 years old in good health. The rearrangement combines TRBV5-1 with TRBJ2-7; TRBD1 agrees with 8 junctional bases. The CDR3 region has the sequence CASSLQTGDEYEQYF. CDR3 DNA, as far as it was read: TGCGCCAGCAGCCTACAGACAGGGGACGAGTACGAG.